The source of this TCR beta chain is a study of blood T cell repertoires in COVID-19. CDR1 and CDR2 from the germline V gene are SGHRS and YFSETQ. The CDR3 is made up of 14 amino acids. The V end was cut by 4 bases, the J end by 4 bases, with 11 bases between. Clones were read by immunoSEQ multiplex PCR, and TCRdb kept only the in-frame ones, dropping some. Found here are more than 200,000 clones, 88% of them singletons; the top ten hold 1.7%. The chain joins TRBV5-1 to TRBJ1-4; maybe TRBD1 (5 bases). The sequenced sample was peripheral blood. The source is a man aged 65 to 79 with acute or convalescent COVID-19. This chain's CDR3 is CASSRDSLNEKLFF. The DNA of the CDR3 is TGCGCCAGCAGCCGCGACAGCCTTAATGAAAAACTGTTTTTT. Based on the CDR3 plus reference TRBV5-1 and TRBJ1-4, the full variable domain is KAGVTQTPRYLIKTRGQQVTLSCSPISGHRSVSWYQQTPGQGLQFLFEYFSETQRNKGNFPGRFSGRQFSNSRSEMNVSTLELGDSALYLCASSRDSLNEKLFFGSGTQLSVL.